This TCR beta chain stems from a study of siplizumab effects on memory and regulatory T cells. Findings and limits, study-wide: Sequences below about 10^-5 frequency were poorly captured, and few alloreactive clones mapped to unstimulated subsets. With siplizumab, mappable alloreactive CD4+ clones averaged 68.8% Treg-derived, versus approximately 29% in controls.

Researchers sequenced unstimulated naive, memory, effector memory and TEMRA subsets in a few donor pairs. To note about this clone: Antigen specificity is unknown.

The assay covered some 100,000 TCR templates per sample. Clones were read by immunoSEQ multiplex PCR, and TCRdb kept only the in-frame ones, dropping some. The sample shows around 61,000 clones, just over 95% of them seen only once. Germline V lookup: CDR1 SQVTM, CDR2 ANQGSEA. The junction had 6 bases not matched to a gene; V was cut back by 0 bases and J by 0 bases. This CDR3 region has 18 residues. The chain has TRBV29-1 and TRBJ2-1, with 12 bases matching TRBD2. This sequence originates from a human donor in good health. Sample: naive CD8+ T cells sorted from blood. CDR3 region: CSVEDLAGGRSSYNEQFF. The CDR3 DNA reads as TGCAGCGTTGAAGATCTAGCGGGAGGGCGCAGCTCCTACAATGAGCAGTTCTTC.